Listed here are 26 T cell receptor beta chains from one sample, sequenced in a study of prognosis after radiotherapy for stage I lung cancer listed by TCRdb under 2021. Sequencing instrument: Illumina HiSeq 3000. Two rounds of multiplex PCR on genomic DNA were used to amplify the TCR beta CDR3 region. In the first PCR round, primers specific to each TRBV and TRBJ gene were used, and the primer sequences were filed in Chinese patent CN105087789A. Starting from the raw public reads, TCRdb applied fastp trimming at Q25, assembled clones with MiXCR and retained in-frame beta chains. Duplicate CDR3 protein sequences are folded into a single record with the most common DNA and genes. This sample gives about 35,000 distinct CDR3 sequences in total; 32% of them show up just once. The ten largest clonotypes hold less than 30% of the sample. The material sequenced was PBMCs, taken before or after stereotactic body radiation therapy (not recorded which). These receptor sequences come from a donor aged 50 or older with non-small cell lung cancer.

This clonotype came up many times. The chain carries TRBV5-6 and TRBJ1-2; D is undetermined. This CDR3 is 15 amino acids long. The V end was cut by 0 bases, the J end by 4 bases, with 13 bases between. CDR1 and CDR2 from the germline V gene are SGHDT and YYEEEE. This CDR3 reads CASSLAGASIYGYTF. The CDR3 bases are TGTGCCAGCAGCTTGGCCGGAGCGAGCATCTATGGCTACACCTTC.

For this clonotype: At one boundary the junction diverges from the germline segment, which might be a read error. The rearrangement links TRBV12-3 or TRBV12-4 to TRBJ2-2; possible D gene TRBD2, 5 bases. This CDR3 region has 14 residues. The CDR3 DNA reads TGTGCCAACAGTCCCCAGGCGAACACCGGGGAGCTTTTTTTT. This codes for CANSPQANTGELFF.

This clonotype was counted many times. This CDR3 reads CASSVDTNYGYTF. Here the CDR3 DNA reads TGCGCCAGCAGCGTAGACACCAACTATGGCTACACCTTC. The chain carries TRBV5-1 and TRBJ1-2; D is unresolved. The CDR3 loop spans 13 amino acids. V shed 4 bases and J shed 2 bases, with 9 bases lying between them. The V gene's germline CDR1 is SGHRS and CDR2 YFSETQ.

This sequence joins TRBV5-1 and TRBJ1-2, with D unresolved. Germline values: CDR1 SGHRS, CDR2 YFSETQ. V lost 2 bases and J 5 bases, leaving 7 bases between the germline ends. The CDR3 runs to 12 residues. The CDR3 here is CASSFECYGYTF. DNA of the CDR3: TGCGCCAGCAGCTTTGAATGTTATGGCTACACCTTC.

In this sample, this clonotype turned up many times. The chain employs TRBV19 and TRBJ1-2, with TRBD1 matching over 9 bases. V lost 5 bases and J lost 3; bases outside the gene matches: 7. CDR1 LNHDA and CDR2 SQIVND come from the germline V gene (reference sequence). There are 15 residues in the CDR3. The CDR3 is CASSGRRQGDYGYTF. CDR3 in DNA: TGTGCCAGTAGTGGTCGTCGACAGGGGGACTATGGCTACACCTTC.

This clonotype was recorded many times. The chain couples TRBV4-3 to TRBJ2-1; D is perhaps TRBD1 (5 bases). In germline, CDR1 is LGHNA, CDR2 YSLEER. This CDR3 contains 19 residues. V was clipped by 1 base and J by 0 bases, with 19 bases between them. The DNA for the CDR3 is TGCGCCAGCAGCCAAGGCAGGGCTTTGGTCTCCAGCTCCTACAATGAGCAGTTCTTC. Its protein product is CASSQGRALVSSSYNEQFF.

Notes on this clonotype: This may be a read error, as it is one base from a much larger clone. The CDR3, as DNA: TGTGCCTGCAGTGAATGGACGGGGGATCAGCCCCAGCATTTT. This encodes CACSEWTGDQPQHF. This chain links TRBV2 with TRBJ1-5; D perhaps matches TRBD1 (5 bases). The CDR3 contains 14 residues. Germline V CDR1 and CDR2: SNHLY, FYNNEI. Based on the CDR3 plus reference TRBV2 and TRBJ1-5, the full variable domain is EPEVTQTPSHQVTQMGQEVILRCVPISNHLYFYWYRQILGQKVEFLVSFYNNEISEKSEIFDDQFSVERPDGSNFTLKIRSTKLEDSAMYFCACSEWTGDQPQHFGDGTRLSIL.

This clonotype appeared many times. Relative to the germline gene, one junction end is altered; a read error may explain this. This rearrangement joins TRBV6-1 to TRBJ2-5, with 10 bases identical to TRBD2. CDR1 MNHNS and CDR2 SASEGT come from the germline V gene. The CDR3 sequence is 14 residues long. The CDR3: CASSKAGGPETQYF. In nucleotides, the CDR3 is TGTGCCAGCAGTAAAGCGGGGGGGCCAGAGACCCAGTACTTC.

This clonotype was found many times. The chain links TRBV19 to TRBJ2-3; 10 bases match TRBD2. After removal of 7 bases from V and 5 bases from J, the junction contained 9 bases not matched to a gene. The germline gives CDR1 LNHDA, CDR2 SQIVND (reference sequence). The CDR3 runs 15 residues. The CDR3 loop is CASTVSGGARDTQYF. Here the CDR3 DNA reads TGTGCCAGTACAGTGAGCGGGGGGGCGAGAGATACGCAGTATTTT.

This chain connects TRBV19 to TRBJ1-2; D remains ambiguous. Between the trimmed V and J ends, which lost 5 bases and 0 bases, there was a span of 10 bases. Germline lookup yields CDR1 LNHDA and CDR2 SQIVND (reference sequence). The CDR3 spans 14 residues. CDR3 region: CASSPEIANYGYTF. The CDR3 coding sequence is TGTGCCAGTAGTCCTGAGATAGCTAACTATGGCTACACCTTC.

The table lists this clonotype with a few counts. The chain links TRBV27 to TRBJ2-5; D may be TRBD1 or TRBD2 (5 bases each). CDR1 and CDR2 (germline): MNHEY, SMNVEV (reference sequence). The CDR3 spans 16 residues. Trimming shortened V by 5 bases and J by 2 bases, and 18 bases separated the two germline ends. The CDR3 reads CASSRSPRGQQETQYF. The CDR3, as DNA: TGTGCCAGCAGTCGAAGCCCCCGGGGCCAACAAGAGACCCAGTACTTC.

This clonotype was counted ten times or more. The rearrangement uses TRBV11-2 and TRBJ1-1, with 7 nucleotides matching TRBD1. This CDR3 has 15 residues. The V gene end was trimmed by 4 bases and the J gene end by 3 bases; junction bases not matched to a gene: 8. The germline V gene has CDR1 SGHAT and CDR2 FQNNGV. This CDR3 reads CASSSKRGRDTEAFF. CDR3 bases: TGTGCCAGCAGCTCGAAGAGGGGGCGGGACACTGAAGCTTTCTTT.

This clonotype showed up many times. The chain couples TRBV6-6 to TRBJ1-5, with D possibly being TRBD1 (5 bases). Germline assignment: CDR1 MNHNY and CDR2 SVGAGI (reference sequence). This CDR3 region has 15 residues. Trimming removed 0 bases from V and 4 bases from J, with 10 bases in between. DNA for the CDR3: TGTGCCAGCAGTTACTCGCCAGGGCCAAATCAGCCCCAGCATTTT. It encodes CASSYSPGPNQPQHF.

The table lists this clonotype with many counts. This chain uses TRBV10-3 with TRBJ1-5; D gene unclear. The CDR3 spans 11 residues. The germline V gene encodes CDR1 ENHRY and CDR2 SYGVKD. The V end was cut by 8 bases, the J end by 3 bases, with 5 bases between. The CDR3 coding sequence is TGTGCCATCGGAGACAATCAGCCCCAGCATTTT. It codes for CAIGDNQPQHF.

This clonotype came up many times. This chain uses TRBV18 with TRBJ2-7; 7 bases map to TRBD2. J lost 5 bases, V lost 4 bases, and 2 bases had no gene match. CDR1 KGHSH and CDR2 LQKENI come from the germline V gene. CDR3 length: 12 amino acids. The CDR3 here is CASSLGGNEQYF. CDR3 sequence (DNA): TGTGCCAGCTCACTCGGGGGGAACGAGCAGTACTTC.

The table lists this clonotype with many counts. The J gene is TRBJ2-4, the V gene TRBV30; 9 nucleotides line up with TRBD2. Losses at the gene ends were 2 bases for V and 4 bases for J; bases not matched to a gene: 6. From germline, CDR1 is GTSNPN and CDR2 SVGIG (reference sequence). The CDR3 runs to 15 residues. The CDR3 region is CAWSRRGGAKNIQYF. The CDR3, as DNA: TGTGCCTGGAGTAGGCGGGGGGGTGCAAAAAACATTCAGTACTTC.

This clonotype was seen repeatedly, ten times or more. The V gene is TRBV20-1, the J gene TRBJ1-5, with D hard to call. V shed 6 bases and J shed 4 bases, with 13 bases lying between them. This CDR3 region has 13 residues. The germline V gene encodes CDR1 DFQATT and CDR2 SNEGSKA (reference sequence). The chain's CDR3 is CSARPGHNQPQHF. The CDR3 DNA follows: TGCAGTGCCAGGCCGGGTCATAATCAGCCCCAGCATTTT.

This clonotype was counted ten times or more. The chain has TRBV5-6 and TRBJ1-2; D unclear. Germline-derived CDR1 and CDR2 are SGHDT and YYEEEE. The CDR3 extends over 14 amino acids. Between the trimmed V and J ends, which lost 5 bases and 7 bases, there was a span of 18 bases. The CDR3 region has the DNA TGTGCCAGCAGGCAATCCGTCGGGGTGAGTGGCTACACCTTC. Protein: CASRQSVGVSGYTF.

This clonotype was observed at least ten times. The chain employs TRBV20-1 and TRBJ1-5; 8 nucleotides agree with TRBD1. The germline gives CDR1 DFQATT, CDR2 SNEGSKA (reference sequence). The CDR3 is 14 amino acids. The V segment lost 2 bases and the J segment 3 bases; nucleotides outside the gene matches: 3. The CDR3 sequence: CSARPTGVNQPQHF. The CDR3 bases are TGCAGTGCTAGACCGACAGGGGTCAATCAGCCCCAGCATTTT.

This clonotype is termed medium-sized (0.01 to 0.1%). V usage is TRBV6-1 and J usage is TRBJ2-1; D unresolved. Trimming removed 1 base from V and 7 bases from J, with 17 bases in between. The CDR3 has 16 residues. Germline CDR1 and CDR2: MNHNS and SASEGT. CDR3 in amino acids: CASSEGDSRGWNEQFF. As DNA, the CDR3 is TGTGCCAGCAGTGAAGGGGATTCGAGAGGTTGGAATGAGCAGTTCTTC.

This clonotype was counted many times. The V gene is TRBV29-1, the J gene TRBJ1-2; D remains unclear. Germline assignment: CDR1 SQVTM and CDR2 ANQGSEA. V dropped 4 bases and J dropped 4 bases, with 13 bases sitting between them. This CDR3 is 13 amino acids long. The CDR3 bases are TGCAGCGTTGCCGATCAGAACCGCTATGGCTACACCTTC. Translation: CSVADQNRYGYTF.

This clonotype came up many times. The CDR3 coding sequence is TGTGCCAGCACCCCCTCGGACGGACAGGCGGGGGGGAAAGAGACCCAGTACTTC. Translation gives CASTPSDGQAGGKETQYF. V usage is TRBV6-1 and J usage is TRBJ2-5, with 9 nucleotides matching TRBD2. Germline loops: CDR1 MNHNS, CDR2 SASEGT. Trimming removed 7 bases from V and 3 bases from J; junction bases left unmatched: 18. This CDR3 has 18 residues.

In its sample, this clonotype was seen many times. The gene calls are TRBV20-1 and TRBJ2-5; 7 positions match TRBD1. CDR3 length: 16 residues. With 0 bases clipped from V and 3 bases from J, the junction kept 10 bases outside the gene matches. CDR1 and CDR2 (germline): DFQATT, SNEGSKA (reference sequence). CDR3 residues: CSARDPRDSGKETQYF. As DNA, the CDR3 is TGCAGTGCTAGAGATCCCCGGGACAGTGGAAAAGAGACCCAGTACTTC.

Many counts were recorded for this clonotype. V usage is TRBV7-9 and J usage is TRBJ2-1, with D unresolved. Trimming removed 5 bases at V and 8 bases at J, with 10 bases between. CDR1 SEHNR and CDR2 FQNEAQ come from the germline V gene (reference sequence). The CDR3 loop spans 12 amino acids. The CDR3 spells CASSRNEDEQFF. CDR3 sequence (DNA): TGTGCCAGCAGCCGTAATGAGGATGAGCAGTTCTTC.

In the case of this clonotype: One junction end disagrees with the germline gene, perhaps due to a read error. CDR3: CSATWARDGNQTQHF. The CDR3, as DNA: TGCAGTGCTACTTGGGCCCGGGATGGCAATCAGACCCAGCATTTT. This chain links TRBV20-1 with TRBJ1-5, with D unresolved. CDR1 and CDR2 (germline): DFQATT, SNEGSKA (reference sequence). CDR3 length: 15 amino acids.

This clonotype came up many times. The rearrangement uses TRBV2 and TRBJ2-2; possibly TRBD1 for D (6 bases). Germline CDR1 reads SNHLY; CDR2 reads FYNNEI. Trimming left V 7 bases short and J 3 bases short, with 21 bases between. The CDR3 consists of 17 residues. The CDR3: CASTAVPGQHYTGELFF. The CDR3 DNA follows: TGTGCCAGCACCGCGGTCCCCGGACAGCACTACACCGGGGAGCTGTTTTTT.